Here is one T cell receptor beta chain with its context. The source of the sample is a study of cytomegalovirus exposure and HLA in healthy donors. In the study overall: An early release of data contained approximately 80 million unique TCRs, which came from HLA-typed donors.

This CDR3 comprises 14 residues. Germline CDR1 and CDR2: MNHEY and SVGAGI. V dropped 8 bases and J dropped 1; count of bases not matched to a gene: 4. Both 60 Vbeta primers and 13 Jbeta primers went into the PCR. Data came from immunoSEQ multiplex PCR; TCRdb stores just in-frame clones and leaves some out. The table records 110,000 to 150,000 clones, around 70% of them present only once. This clonotype originated in a woman between 55 and 75 years old in good health and CMV-seropositive. The chain employs TRBV6-5 and TRBJ2-2; 7 bases are shared with TRBD1. What was sequenced was PBMCs. The CDR3 loop reads CASRRTGNTGELFF. The CDR3 coding sequence is TGTGCCAGCCGTCGGACAGGGAACACCGGGGAGCTGTTTTTT.